These 10 T cell receptor beta chains came from one sample sequenced in a study of CD8+ T cells in alopecia areata. Sequencing templates came from extracted RNA that was reverse transcribed into cDNA. Data came from immunoSEQ multiplex PCR; TCRdb stores just in-frame clones and leaves some out. The sample contains about 200,000 clones, roughly 56% of which appear only once. Input material: CD8+ T cells sorted from blood. Receptors originate from a human donor in good health.

V and J are TRBV5-6 and TRBJ2-2; no reliable D call. The germline V and J ends were trimmed by 1 base and 4 bases, with 2 bases remaining between them. CDR1 is SGHDT and CDR2 is YYEEEE in the germline V gene. The length of the CDR3 is 12 residues. CDR3 in DNA: TGTGCCAGCAGCTTGATCACCGGGGAGCTGTTTTTT. Its translation: CASSLITGELFF.

CDR3: CASSPTSSGGALDTQYF. CDR3 sequence (DNA): TGTGCCAGCAGCCCGACCTCTAGCGGGGGGGCCTTAGATACGCAGTATTTT. J is TRBJ2-3 and V is TRBV7-8; TRBD2 agrees at 12 bases. The V gene's germline CDR1 is SGHVS and CDR2 FQNEAQ. V shed 5 bases and J 5 bases; nucleotides not matched to a gene: 11. CDR3 length: 17 residues.

CDR3 DNA: TGTGCCAGCAGCGCGACTAGCGGGGCCTACGAGCAGTACTTC. Protein sequence: CASSATSGAYEQYF. The chain uses TRBV9 and TRBJ2-7; 11 bases are shared with TRBD2. This CDR3 contains 14 residues. CDR1 and CDR2 (germline): SGDLS, YYNGEE. The J segment lost 2 bases and the V segment lost 3 bases, leaving 1 base of the junction unmatched.

The V call is TRBV29-1, the J call TRBJ1-5; TRBD1 matches 7 bases. The CDR3 runs 14 residues. V lost 7 bases, J lost 1 base, and 7 bases stayed unmatched. Per the germline V gene, CDR1 is SQVTM and CDR2 is ANQGSEA. DNA of the CDR3: TGCAGCGCACTGTTGACAGGGAGCAATCAGCCCCAGCATTTT. Amino acids: CSALLTGSNQPQHF.

This clone was seen just once. V gene TRBV27 combines with J gene TRBJ2-3; D is perhaps TRBD2 (5 bases). The CDR3 length is 17 residues. Germline V lookup: CDR1 MNHEY, CDR2 SMNVEV (reference sequence). V was clipped by 5 bases and J by 2 bases, with 20 bases between them. The CDR3 nucleotides read TGTGCCAGCAGTCACTTTGAGGGTGGCGGTTTCACAGATACGCAGTATTTT. Protein: CASSHFEGGGFTDTQYF.

This chain joins TRBV7-9 and TRBJ2-3; D may be TRBD2 (7 bases). Germline loops: CDR1 SEHNR, CDR2 FQNEAQ (reference sequence). The CDR3 spans 13 residues. Trimming stripped 7 bases from V and 3 bases from J, with 11 bases between. DNA of the CDR3: TGTGCCAGCATGGGGGGGCCTACAGATACGCAGTATTTT. It is translated as CASMGGPTDTQYF.

The genes are TRBV27 and TRBJ2-7; D ambiguous. Looked up from germline, CDR1 is MNHEY and CDR2 is SMNVEV (reference sequence). The V and J ends lost 3 bases and 5 bases respectively, with 11 bases between them. The CDR3 is 13 amino acids. The CDR3: CASSLTGRHEQYF. The CDR3, as DNA: TGTGCCAGCAGTTTGACGGGCAGGCACGAGCAGTACTTC.

This chain links TRBV6-5 with TRBJ2-5; D is perhaps TRBD1 or TRBD2 (5 bases each). Trimming stripped 6 bases from V and 5 bases from J, with 10 bases between. CDR1 is MNHEY and CDR2 is SVGAGI in the germline V gene. The CDR3 totals 12 residues. CDR3 nucleotides: TGTGCCAGCAGCGGGACGCCCGAGACCCAGTACTTC. Its protein product is CASSGTPETQYF.

Only a few counts were recorded for this clone. This chain connects TRBV2 to TRBJ2-1, with D maybe TRBD1 (5 bases). Looked up from germline, CDR1 is SNHLY and CDR2 is FYNNEI. Trimming removed 6 bases from V and 2 bases from J, with 11 bases in between. The length of the CDR3 is 14 residues. Here the CDR3 reads CASSRREAYNEQFF. DNA for the CDR3: TGTGCCAGCAGCCGCAGGGAAGCCTACAATGAGCAGTTCTTC.

The gene calls are TRBV29-1 and TRBJ1-1; D remains unclear. The germline gives CDR1 SQVTM, CDR2 ANQGSEA. The CDR3 runs to 14 residues. Trimming removed 4 bases at V and 0 bases at J, with 12 bases between. CDR3 bases: TGCAGCGTTGCCGGGTCTCTTATGAACACTGAAGCTTTCTTT. Protein sequence: CSVAGSLMNTEAFF.